The T cell receptor beta chain described here comes from a study of monozygotic twins with inflammatory bowel disease (dated by TCRdb to about 2019). The study in broad terms: A total of 28 monozygotic twin pairs were included in the full study, comprising nine German pairs (four IBD-concordant, five IBD-discordant) and 19 IBD-discordant Danish pairs. Within discordant pairs, disease-associated traits were sought mainly by comparing IBD patients with their genetically identical healthy co-twins. Each individual had, on average, about 151 000 unique TCRalpha sequences and 181 000 unique TCRbeta sequences available for analysis. What the authors observed across the whole study: Distinction between different T cell subtypes could not be achieved in the analysis. The results gave no support for a single strong signal or clonotype linked to IBD. Repertoire similarity did not differ between concordant and discordant twins, which could be due to limited statistical power. A decrease in TCRbeta repertoire diversity, as measured by inverse Simpson index, was observed in IBD patients compared with their healthy co-twins. Because patients received different immunosuppressive treatments, the repertoires may have picked up extra background noise and variability between individuals. Compared with healthy twins, IBD patients shared fewer clonotypes with other individuals, and the difference was most pronounced in patients with signs of disease activity.

The protocol used for the library was 5' RACE. The input for every TCR library was approximately 3,500 ng of total RNA. For each sample, cDNA was synthesized in eight separate reactions using SMARTScribe reverse transcriptase. Unique molecular identifiers containing a 6-nucleotide sample barcode were introduced through template switching during cDNA synthesis. Two nested PCRs of about 15 and 9 cycles amplified the TCRalpha and TCRbeta cDNA, and bead purification followed each PCR. Before amplification, the cDNA was both treated with uracil DNA-glycosylase and purified with the QIAquick PCR purification kit. The second PCR added Illumina TruSeq-compatible adapters along with sample-specific barcodes. Library quality and concentration were checked on TapeStation and Qubit, and libraries were pooled at approximately 5 ng each. The pooled libraries were sequenced with 2 x 100 bp reads and custom sequencing primers on an Illumina HiSeq2500 single-index Rapid Run. The original methods were these. PCR and sequencing errors were corrected by UMI-based consensus assembly using MiGEC version 1.2.6. MiXCR version 2.1.1 was used to carry out V(D)J alignment, clonotype assembly and CDR3 extraction. Normalisation of gene usage, clonotype sharing and MAIT/NKT TCR abundance was achieved by analysing the top 1000, 10 000 and 20 000 clonotypes per sample. Diversity was computed as the inverse Simpson index with the vegan R package after downsampling to 27 000 UMIs. Paired Mann-Whitney U tests were applied to discordant twin pairs, with Benjamini-Hochberg correction for multiple testing. Reprocessed by TCRdb, the reads give a single entry per CDR3 protein sequence, without DNA. The V and J calls and clone size are TCRdb's, not the authors'. This sample's table lists 200,000 to 250,000 distinct CDR3 sequences. The biggest ten clones account for 1.6% of the sample.

From each donor, a roughly 2.5 ml peripheral blood sample was collected into PAXgene tubes and stored at -80 degrees C. Total RNA was isolated from whole blood with the PAXgene blood miRNA kit on an automated QIAcube, without T cell sorting. Peripheral blood from monozygotic twin pairs who were concordant or discordant for inflammatory bowel disease underwent deep TCRalpha and TCRbeta repertoire profiling using unique molecular barcoding. Smoking habits were recorded for all twin pairs, and each individual was classified as a current, former or never smoker. The cysteine opens and the phenylalanine closes a CDR3 of 12 amino acids. Only the protein sequence is given. The germline V gene (reference sequence) yields LNHNV for CDR1 and YYDKDF for CDR2. With respect to this clonotype: Its cognate antigen has yet to be identified.

This sequence was found in a human donor with ulcerative colitis or Crohn's disease, or a healthy co-twin of an affected twin (not recorded which). The sequence links TRBV15 to TRBJ1-1. The sequenced material came from blood. The CDR3 region reads CATSLSRTEAFF. Outside the CDR3, residues come from the reference TRBV15 and TRBJ1-1 proteins, so the full variable domain is: DAMVIQNPRYQVTQFGKPVTLSCSQTLNHNVMYWYQQKSSQAPKLLFHYYDKDFNNEADTPDNFQSRRPNTSFCFLDIRSPGLGDTAMYLCATSLSRTEAFFGQGTRLTVV.